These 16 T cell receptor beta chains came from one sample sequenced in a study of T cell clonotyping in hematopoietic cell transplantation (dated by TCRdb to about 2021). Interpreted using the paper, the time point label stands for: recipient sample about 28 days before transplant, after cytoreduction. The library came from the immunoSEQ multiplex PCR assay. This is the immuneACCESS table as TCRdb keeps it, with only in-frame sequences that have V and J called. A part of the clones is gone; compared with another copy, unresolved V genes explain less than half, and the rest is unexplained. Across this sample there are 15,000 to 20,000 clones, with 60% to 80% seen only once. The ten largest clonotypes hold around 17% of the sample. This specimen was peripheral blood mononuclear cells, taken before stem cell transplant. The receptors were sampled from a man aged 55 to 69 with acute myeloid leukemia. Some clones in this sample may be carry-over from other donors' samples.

This chain's CDR3 is CASEQPGGDTQYF. Here the CDR3 DNA reads TGTGCCAGCGAGCAGCCGGGTGGAGATACGCAGTATTTT. This chain connects TRBV9 to TRBJ2-3; D not resolved. Trimming took 7 bases from V and 5 from J, leaving 14 bases between them. Germline values: CDR1 SGDLS, CDR2 YYNGEE. The CDR3 has 13 amino acids.

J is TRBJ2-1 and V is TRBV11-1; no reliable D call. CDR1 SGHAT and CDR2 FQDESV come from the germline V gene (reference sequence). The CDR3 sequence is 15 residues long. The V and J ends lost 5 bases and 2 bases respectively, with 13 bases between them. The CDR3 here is CASSPAGSTYNEQFF. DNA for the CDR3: TGTGCCAGCAGCCCAGCTGGGTCCACCTACAATGAGCAGTTCTTC.

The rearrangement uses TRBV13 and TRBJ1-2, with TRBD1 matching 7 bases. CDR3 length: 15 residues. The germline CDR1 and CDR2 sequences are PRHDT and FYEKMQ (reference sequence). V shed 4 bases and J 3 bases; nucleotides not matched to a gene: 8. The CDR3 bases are TGTGCCAGCAGCTCATTACAGGGGTCTGACTATGGCTACACCTTC. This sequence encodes CASSSLQGSDYGYTF. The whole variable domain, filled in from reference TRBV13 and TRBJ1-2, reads AAGVIQSPRHLIKEKRETATLKCYPIPRHDTVYWYQQGPGQDPQFLISFYEKMQSDKGSIPDRFSAQQFSDYHSELNMSSLELGDSALYFCASSSLQGSDYGYTFGSGTRLTVV.

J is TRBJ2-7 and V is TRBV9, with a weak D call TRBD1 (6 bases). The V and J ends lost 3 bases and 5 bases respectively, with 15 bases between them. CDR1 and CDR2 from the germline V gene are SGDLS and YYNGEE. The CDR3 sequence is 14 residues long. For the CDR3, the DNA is TGTGCCAGCAGCGCCTCGGGCGCAGGGGACGAGCAGTACTTC. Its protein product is CASSASGAGDEQYF.

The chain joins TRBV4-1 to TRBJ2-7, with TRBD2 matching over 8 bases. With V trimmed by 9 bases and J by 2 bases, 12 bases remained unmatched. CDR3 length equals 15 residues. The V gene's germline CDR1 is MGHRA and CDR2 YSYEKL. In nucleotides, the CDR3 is TGCGCCAGTGCCCTAGCTGCGGGAGGCCCCTACGAGCAGTACTTC. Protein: CASALAAGGPYEQYF.

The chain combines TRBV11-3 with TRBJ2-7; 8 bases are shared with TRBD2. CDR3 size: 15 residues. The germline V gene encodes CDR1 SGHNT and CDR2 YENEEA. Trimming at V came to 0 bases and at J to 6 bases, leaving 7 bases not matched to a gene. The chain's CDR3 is CASSLDNKRGREQYF. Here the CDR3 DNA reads TGTGCCAGCAGCTTAGATAATAAGCGGGGGCGCGAGCAGTACTTC.

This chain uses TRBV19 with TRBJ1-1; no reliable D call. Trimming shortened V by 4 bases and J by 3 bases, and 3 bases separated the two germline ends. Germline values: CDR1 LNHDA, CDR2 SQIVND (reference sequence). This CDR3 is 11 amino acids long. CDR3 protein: CASSTYTEAFF. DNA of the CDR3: TGTGCCAGTAGTACGTACACTGAAGCTTTCTTT.

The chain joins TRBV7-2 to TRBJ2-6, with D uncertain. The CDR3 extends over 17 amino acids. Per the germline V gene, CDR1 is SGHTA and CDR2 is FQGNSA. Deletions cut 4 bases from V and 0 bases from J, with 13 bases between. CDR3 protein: CASSWVGPSSGANVLTF. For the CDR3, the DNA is TGTGCCAGCAGCTGGGTTGGGCCCAGCTCTGGGGCCAACGTCCTGACTTTC.

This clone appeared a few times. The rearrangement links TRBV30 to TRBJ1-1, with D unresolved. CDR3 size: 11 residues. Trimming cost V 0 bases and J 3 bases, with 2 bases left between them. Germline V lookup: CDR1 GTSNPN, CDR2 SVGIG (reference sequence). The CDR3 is CAWSVYTEAFF. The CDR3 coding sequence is TGTGCCTGGAGTGTATACACTGAAGCTTTCTTT. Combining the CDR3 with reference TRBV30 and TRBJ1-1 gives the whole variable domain SQTIHQWPATLVQPVGSPLSLECTVEGTSNPNLYWYRQAAGRGLQLLFYSVGIGQISSEVPQNLSASRPQDRQFILSSKKLLLSDSGFYLCAWSVYTEAFFGQGTRLTVV.

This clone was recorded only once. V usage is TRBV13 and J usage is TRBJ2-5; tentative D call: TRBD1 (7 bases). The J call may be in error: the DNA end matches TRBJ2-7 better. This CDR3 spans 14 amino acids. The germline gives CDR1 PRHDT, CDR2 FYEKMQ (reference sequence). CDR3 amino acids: CASSISGGGYEQYF. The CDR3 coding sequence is TGTGCCAGCAGCATCTCAGGGGGAGGCTACGAGCAGTACTTC.

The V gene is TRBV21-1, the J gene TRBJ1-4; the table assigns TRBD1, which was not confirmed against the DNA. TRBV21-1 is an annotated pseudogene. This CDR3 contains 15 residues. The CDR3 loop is CASSLPGTGNEKLFF. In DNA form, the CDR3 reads TGTGCCAGCAGCCTACCCGGGACAGGGAATGAAAAACTGTTTTTT.

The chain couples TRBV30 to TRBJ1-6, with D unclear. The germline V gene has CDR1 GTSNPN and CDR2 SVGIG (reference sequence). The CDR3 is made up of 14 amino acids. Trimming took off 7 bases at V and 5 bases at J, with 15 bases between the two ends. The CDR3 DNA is TGTGCCTACACGACCTTACGGGATAATTCACCCCTCCACTTT. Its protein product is CAYTTLRDNSPLHF. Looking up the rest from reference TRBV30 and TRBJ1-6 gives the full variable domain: SQTIHQWPATLVQPVGSPLSLECTVEGTSNPNLYWYRQAAGRGLQLLFYSVGIGQISSEVPQNLSASRPQDRQFILSSKKLLLSDSGFYLCAYTTLRDNSPLHFGNGTRLTVT.

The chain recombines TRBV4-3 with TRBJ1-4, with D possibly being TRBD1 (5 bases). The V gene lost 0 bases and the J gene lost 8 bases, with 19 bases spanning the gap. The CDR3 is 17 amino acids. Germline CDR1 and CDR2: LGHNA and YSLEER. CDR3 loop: CASSQEGSGLGGEKLFF. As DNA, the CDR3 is TGCGCCAGCAGCCAAGAAGGTTCGGGGCTCGGAGGGGAAAAACTGTTTTTT.

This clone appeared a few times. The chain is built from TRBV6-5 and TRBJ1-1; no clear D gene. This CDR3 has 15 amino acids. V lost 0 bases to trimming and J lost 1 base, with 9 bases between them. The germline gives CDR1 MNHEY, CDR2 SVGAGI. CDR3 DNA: TGTGCCAGCAGTTACTCGATTCGCTCGAACACTGAAGCTTTCTTT. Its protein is CASSYSIRSNTEAFF.

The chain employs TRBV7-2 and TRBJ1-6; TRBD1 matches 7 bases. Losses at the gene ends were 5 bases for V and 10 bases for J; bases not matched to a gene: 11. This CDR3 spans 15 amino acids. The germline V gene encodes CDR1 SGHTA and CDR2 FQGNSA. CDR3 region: CASSAGGTESSPLHF. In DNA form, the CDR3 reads TGTGCCAGCAGCGCTGGCGGGACAGAATCCTCACCCCTCCACTTT.

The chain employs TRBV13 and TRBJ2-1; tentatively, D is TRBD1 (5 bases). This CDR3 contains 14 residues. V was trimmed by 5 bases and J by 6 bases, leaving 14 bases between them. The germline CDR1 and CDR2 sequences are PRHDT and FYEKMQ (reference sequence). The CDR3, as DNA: TGTGCCAGCAGCCTGACAGTCGGATCCAATGAGCAGTTCTTC. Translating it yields CASSLTVGSNEQFF.